A single sample is the source of the 13 T cell receptor beta chains below, sequenced in a study of shared T cell receptors in the human thymus. Generated by immunoSEQ multiplex PCR, the TCRdb table keeps only in-frame clones and is missing some. Here the sample spans over 350,000 clones, over 90% being singletons. Input material: thymocytes. The receptors come from a human donor.

This chain joins TRBV4-3 and TRBJ2-3, with TRBD2 identical over 10 bases. The CDR3 length is 19 residues. Germline CDR1 is LGHNA and CDR2 is YSLEER. Trimming cost V 0 bases and J 2 bases; bases outside gene matches: 11. The CDR3 nucleotides read TGCGCCAGCAGCCAAGATGGGATAGGACTAGCGGCTCCCACAGATACGCAGTATTTT. Its translation is CASSQDGIGLAAPTDTQYF.

The sample holds one count of this clone. The rearrangement uses TRBV28 and TRBJ1-5, with D unresolved. Trimming shortened V by 5 bases and J by 0 bases, and 17 bases separated the two germline ends. Germline CDR1 and CDR2: MDHEN and SYDVKM. This CDR3 is 17 amino acids long. The chain's CDR3 is CASSPDKLPHSNQPQHF. The CDR3, as DNA: TGTGCCAGCAGTCCCGACAAGCTACCTCATAGCAATCAGCCCCAGCATTTT.

This sequence joins TRBV15 and TRBJ2-1; 12 nucleotides agree with TRBD2. J was trimmed by 0 bases and V by 0 bases; bases with no gene match: 3. CDR3 length equals 18 residues. CDR1 is LNHNV and CDR2 is YYDKDF in the germline V gene (reference sequence). The CDR3 reads CATSRDGLAGPSYNEQFF. The CDR3 nucleotides are TGTGCCACCAGCAGAGACGGACTAGCGGGGCCCTCCTACAATGAGCAGTTCTTC.

This clone was counted once. The rearrangement links TRBV6-1 to TRBJ1-4; 8 nucleotides line up with TRBD1. The junction had 7 bases not matched to a gene; V was cut back by 2 bases and J by 8 bases. Germline V gene sequence: CDR1 MNHNS, CDR2 SASEGT. The CDR3 is 15 residues long. The CDR3 region has the DNA TGTGCCAGCAGTGAACGTGCAGGGGGCGAGGAAAAACTGTTTTTT. The encoded protein is CASSERAGGEEKLFF.

The chain carries TRBV5-6 and TRBJ2-5; D is unresolved. In germline, CDR1 is SGHDT, CDR2 YYEEEE. Trimming removed 0 bases at V and 9 bases at J, with 6 bases between. The CDR3 has 11 amino acids. The CDR3 loop is CASSLVGAQYF. The DNA of the CDR3 is TGTGCCAGCAGCTTGGTTGGGGCCCAGTACTTC.

The V and J genes are TRBV28 and TRBJ1-1, with D possibly matching TRBD1 (6 bases). The V and J ends lost 7 bases and 4 bases respectively, with 16 bases between them. The length of the CDR3 is 14 residues. CDR1 is MDHEN, CDR2 SYDVKM, per germline. Here the CDR3 DNA reads TGTGCCAGCATGGTGGGGGCGCGAGGCACTGAAGCTTTCTTT. This encodes CASMVGARGTEAFF.

J is TRBJ2-1 and V is TRBV29-1, with D possibly being TRBD1 (5 bases). The CDR3 runs to 18 residues. CDR1 and CDR2 from the germline V gene are SQVTM and ANQGSEA. V was shortened by 3 bases and J by 9 bases, with 30 bases between the two germline ends. In DNA form, the CDR3 reads TGCAGCGTTGAGTTATGGGCACTGTCGATTAGTTGGACAATTGAGCAGTTCTTC. This sequence encodes CSVELWALSISWTIEQFF.

The rearrangement joins TRBV2 to TRBJ1-4; TRBD1 matches at 9 bases. V was pared by 8 bases and J by 0 bases, with 4 bases of the junction left unmatched. Germline V gene data show CDR1 as SNHLY and CDR2 as FYNNEI. The CDR3 has 15 residues. CDR3: CASRRQGATNEKLFF. As DNA, the CDR3 is TGTGCCAGCCGACGACAGGGGGCAACTAATGAAAAACTGTTTTTT.

This clone came up once. This chain's CDR3 is CASSFRTGLNTGELFF. Written as DNA, the CDR3 is TGTGCCAGCAGTTTCCGGACGGGCCTGAACACCGGGGAGCTGTTTTTT. V and J are TRBV28 and TRBJ2-2; D is unresolved. The CDR3 is 16 residues long. From germline, CDR1 is MDHEN and CDR2 SYDVKM. The V end lost 3 bases, the J end lost 1 base, and 12 bases lay between the germline ends.

The CDR3 reads CASSSPPGTSGKHTGELFF. DNA for the CDR3: TGTGCCAGCAGTTCACCTCCAGGGACTAGCGGGAAACACACCGGGGAGCTGTTTTTT. The genes are TRBV27 and TRBJ2-2, with 13 bases aligning to TRBD2. Germline CDR1 MNHEY, CDR2 SMNVEV (reference sequence). CDR3 length: 19 residues. V was pared by 4 bases and J by 3 bases, with 11 bases of the junction left unmatched.

The chain has TRBV11-2 and TRBJ1-3; 7 bases agree with TRBD1. CDR3 length: 17 residues. J lost 0 bases, V lost 1 base, and 6 bases had no gene match. CDR1 SGHAT and CDR2 FQNNGV come from the germline V gene. CDR3: CASSLVDREASGNTIYF. Here the CDR3 DNA reads TGTGCCAGCAGCTTAGTCGACAGGGAGGCCTCTGGAAACACCATATATTTT. Variable domain in full (rest from reference TRBV11-2 and TRBJ1-3): EAGVAQSPRYKIIEKRQSVAFWCNPISGHATLYWYQQILGQGPKLLIQFQNNGVVDDSQLPKDRFSAERLKGVDSTLKIQPAKLEDSAVYLCASSLVDREASGNTIYFGEGSWLTVV.

This clone is a singleton in its sample. The chain is built from TRBV28 and TRBJ2-7; D gene unclear. CDR1 and CDR2 (germline): MDHEN, SYDVKM. The CDR3 sequence is 14 residues long. Trimming took off 5 bases at V and 3 bases at J, with 14 bases between the two ends. CDR3 amino acids: CASSVRRESYEQYF. CDR3 sequence (DNA): TGTGCCAGCAGTGTCCGTAGGGAAAGCTACGAGCAGTACTTC. Supplemented by reference TRBV28 and TRBJ2-7, the full variable domain reads DVKVTQSSRYLVKRTGEKVFLECVQDMDHENMFWYRQDPGLGLRLIYFSYDVKMKEKGDIPEGYSVSREKKERFSLILESASTNQTSMYLCASSVRRESYEQYFGPGTRLTVT.

V usage is TRBV10-1 and J usage is TRBJ2-2; 7 nucleotides line up with TRBD2. Germline-derived CDR1 and CDR2 are WNHNN and SYGVQD (reference sequence). V trimming: 7 bases; J trimming: 8 bases; junction bases outside the gene matches: 10. The length of the CDR3 is 14 residues. The CDR3, as DNA: TGCGCCAGCACACGCGGGAGCAACGTAGGGGAGCTGTTTTTT. It codes for CASTRGSNVGELFF.